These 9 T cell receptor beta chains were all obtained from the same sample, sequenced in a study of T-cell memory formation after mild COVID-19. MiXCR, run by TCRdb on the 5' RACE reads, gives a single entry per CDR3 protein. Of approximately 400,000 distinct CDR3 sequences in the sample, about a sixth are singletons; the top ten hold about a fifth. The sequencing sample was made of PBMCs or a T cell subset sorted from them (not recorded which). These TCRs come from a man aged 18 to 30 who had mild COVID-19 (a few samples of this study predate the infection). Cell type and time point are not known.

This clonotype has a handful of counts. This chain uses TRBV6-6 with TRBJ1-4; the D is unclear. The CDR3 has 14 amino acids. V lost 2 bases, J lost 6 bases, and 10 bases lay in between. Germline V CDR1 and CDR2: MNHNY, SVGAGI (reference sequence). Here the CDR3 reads CASSYGVEYEKLFF. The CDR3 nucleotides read TGTGCCAGCAGTTACGGGGTGGAGTATGAAAAACTGTTTTTT.

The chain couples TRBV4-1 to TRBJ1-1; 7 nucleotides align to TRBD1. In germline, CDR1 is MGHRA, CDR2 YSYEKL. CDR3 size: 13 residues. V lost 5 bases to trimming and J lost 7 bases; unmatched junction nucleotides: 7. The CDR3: CASSGRGLNEAFF. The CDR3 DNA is TGCGCCAGCAGCGGGAGGGGGCTGAATGAAGCTTTCTTT.

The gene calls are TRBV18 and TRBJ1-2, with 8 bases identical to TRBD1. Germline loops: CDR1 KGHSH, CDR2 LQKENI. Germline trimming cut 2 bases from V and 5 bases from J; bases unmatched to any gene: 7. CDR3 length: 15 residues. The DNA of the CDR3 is TGTGCCAGCTCACCAATTACCCAGGGGGCTTATGGCTACACCTTC. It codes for CASSPITQGAYGYTF.

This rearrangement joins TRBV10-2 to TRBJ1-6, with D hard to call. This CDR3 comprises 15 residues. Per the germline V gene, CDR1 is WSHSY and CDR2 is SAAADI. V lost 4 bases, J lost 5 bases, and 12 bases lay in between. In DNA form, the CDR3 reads TGCGCCAGCAGTGTTCTTGCACCCAATAATTCACCCCTCCACTTT. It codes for CASSVLAPNNSPLHF.

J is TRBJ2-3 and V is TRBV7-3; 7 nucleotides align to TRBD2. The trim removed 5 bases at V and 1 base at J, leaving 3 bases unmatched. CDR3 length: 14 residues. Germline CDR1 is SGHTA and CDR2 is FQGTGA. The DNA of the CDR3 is TGTGCCAGCAGCCTAGGACTAGGCACAGATACGCAGTATTTT. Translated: CASSLGLGTDTQYF.

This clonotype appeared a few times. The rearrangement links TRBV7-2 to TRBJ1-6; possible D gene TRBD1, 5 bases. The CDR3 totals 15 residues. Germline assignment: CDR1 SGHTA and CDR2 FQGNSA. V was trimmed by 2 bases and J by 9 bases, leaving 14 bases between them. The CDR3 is CASSLRGYGISPLHF. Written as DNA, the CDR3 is TGTGCCAGCAGCTTAAGGGGCTATGGGATTTCACCCCTCCACTTT.

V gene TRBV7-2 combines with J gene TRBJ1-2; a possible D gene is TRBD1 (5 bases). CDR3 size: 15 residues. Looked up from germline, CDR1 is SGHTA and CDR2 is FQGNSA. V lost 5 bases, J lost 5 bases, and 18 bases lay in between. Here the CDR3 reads CASSHRGGEGYGYTF. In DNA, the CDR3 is TGTGCCAGCAGCCATAGGGGCGGGGAAGGTTATGGCTACACCTTC.

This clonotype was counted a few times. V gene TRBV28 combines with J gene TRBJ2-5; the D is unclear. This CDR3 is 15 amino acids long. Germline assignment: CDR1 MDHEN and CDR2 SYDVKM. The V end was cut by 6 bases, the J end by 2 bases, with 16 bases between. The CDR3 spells CASRRQVGRQETQYF. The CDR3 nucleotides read TGTGCCAGCAGGCGGCAGGTGGGTCGGCAAGAGACCCAGTACTTC.

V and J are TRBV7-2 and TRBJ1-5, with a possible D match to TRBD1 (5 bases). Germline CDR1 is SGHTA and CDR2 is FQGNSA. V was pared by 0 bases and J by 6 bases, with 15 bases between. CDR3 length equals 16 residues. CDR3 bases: TGTGCCAGCAGCTTAGCCGGGACGGGGTCTATTCAGCCCCAGCATTTT. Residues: CASSLAGTGSIQPQHF.